The clone carrying this T cell receptor beta chain was counted at least ten times. The target antigen is unknown. Documented time point: patch test 1, 2 weeks after DPC sensitization. Treatment described: therapeutic diphenylcyclopropenone sensitization with weekly scalp DPC. The authors' total RNA extraction used unfractionated whole blood. V was trimmed by 5 bases and J by 2 bases, leaving 13 bases between them. This CDR3 is built from 15 residues. Germline assignment: CDR1 SGHAT and CDR2 FQNNGV. This sample was included in a study of human T cells and chemical hapten exposure. In the study overall: Sensitization was performed using 2% DPC on a roughly 2 cm by roughly 2 cm upper inner arm skin site. Patients had diphenylcyclopropenone applied to the scalp weekly throughout the approximately 22-week study. Points from the study as a whole: Expanded TCRs were compared with controls, and the expanded TCRs formed significantly more large CDR3 similarity clusters.

TCRdb redid the calling of the RACE reads with MiXCR, one entry per CDR3 protein. The sample has roughly 380,000 distinct CDR3 sequences, roughly 4.8% seen once. This TCR came from a woman in her forties or fifties with alopecia areata. Some clones in this sample may be carry-over from other donors' samples. This chain joins TRBV11-2 and TRBJ2-1; weak D call: TRBD2 (6 bases). Sequenced material: whole blood, taken in connection with sensitization to the hapten diphenylcyclopropenone (DPC). CDR3 bases: TGTGCCAGCAGCCGGGGGACTTTAGCCTACAATGAGCAGTTCTTC. This translates into CASSRGTLAYNEQFF. Based on the CDR3 plus reference TRBV11-2 and TRBJ2-1, the full variable domain is EAGVAQSPRYKIIEKRQSVAFWCNPISGHATLYWYQQILGQGPKLLIQFQNNGVVDDSQLPKDRFSAERLKGVDSTLKIQPAKLEDSAVYLCASSRGTLAYNEQFFGPGTRLTVL.